This T cell receptor (beta chain) stems from a study of T cell responses to AZD1222 COVID-19 vaccine. Points from the study as a whole: Reports indicate that nearly half of spike-specific TCRs are directed at unmutated variant regions.

Sequenced by immunoSEQ multiplex PCR; TCRdb stores in-frame clones only, minus some. The sample records approximately 79,000 clones, around 85% being singletons. To note about this clone: Its cognate antigen is unknown.

This CDR3 comprises 15 residues. Germline CDR1 and CDR2: KGHSH and LQKENI. Trimming left V 0 bases short and J 10 bases short, with 13 bases between. The chain employs TRBV18 and TRBJ1-6, with a possible D match to TRBD1 (6 bases). This TCR derives from an adult in good health. The input for sequencing was peripheral blood, taken on day 0 of AZD1222 vaccination. The CDR3 bases are TGTGCCAGCTCACCACCGGCAGGGGCAGGGTCACCCCTCCACTTT. Encoded protein: CASSPPAGAGSPLHF.